The rows below give T cell receptor beta chains drawn from one sample of a study of PD-L1 blockade in urothelial cancer. Produced via immunoSEQ multiplex PCR; TCRdb's table is partial and in-frame only. The repertoire consists of some 48,000 clones, with approximately 83% occurring once and the leading ten covering about 9.4%. The sample consisted of PBMCs, taken around atezolizumab (anti-PD-L1) treatment. These receptor sequences come from a man in his 60s with urothelial cancer. Each CDR3 is given without its conserved first and last residue.

v_call	j_call	cdr3_aa
TRBV19	TRBJ2-7	ASSIKGTSGGDAYEQY
TRBV5-5	TRBJ2-6	ASSFGLAGNSGANVLT
TRBV11-3	TRBJ2-7	ASGTASYEQY
TRBV5-6	TRBJ1-2	ASSLGRPLDYGYT
TRBV7-3	TRBJ2-2	ASSSLAGGTGELF
TRBV4-1	TRBJ2-3	ASSQPPGGLADTQY
TRBV19	TRBJ1-5	ASSTTGGRGQPQH
TRBV7-2	TRBJ2-1	ASSLRGSEQF
TRBV7-2	TRBJ2-3	ASSLPLRAYSTDTQY
TRBV4-2	TRBJ2-7	ASSQDFAGDSYEQY
TRBV5-1	TRBJ1-3	ASSQGFTSSGNTIY
TRBV12-2	TRBJ1-2	ASRLAERCIGVRNNYGYT
TRBV7-2	TRBJ2-3	ASSSLAGGIDTQY
TRBV5-6	TRBJ1-1	ASSRTLSTEAF
TRBV2	TRBJ1-6	ASSNLDSPGSPLH
TRBV11-3	TRBJ2-1	ASSSWAGRNNEQF
TRBV9	TRBJ2-3	ASSVGDILAGDTQY
TRBV18	TRBJ2-5	ASHIERETQY
TRBV7-3	TRBJ1-2	ASSPGTNYGYT
TRBV14	TRBJ1-2	ASSQEGRGIYGYT
TRBV2	TRBJ2-5	ASSVLQIETQY
TRBV5-4	TRBJ2-5	ASSWGNSGRNQETQY
TRBV19	TRBJ2-3	ASGAGVGPTDTQY
TRBV10-3	TRBJ2-3	AISTSGGMADTQY
TRBV19	TRBJ2-3	ASTQLGQGADTQY
TRBV2	TRBJ1-5	ASSTGQGAFGNQPQH
TRBV28	TRBJ2-3	ASTPGGPPDGTQY
TRBV6-5	TRBJ1-2	ASSTRRGHSYGYT
TRBV19	TRBJ1-2	ASQNPGQRFRGYT
TRBV6-6	TRBJ2-2	ASNLQGASPTGELF
TRBV7-2	TRBJ1-4	ASSLGYGEVNKLF
TRBV6-1	TRBJ1-6	ASSENAGTGYSPLH
TRBV10-2	TRBJ1-6	ASSEYREGSPLH
TRBV5-1	TRBJ2-5	ASTAGGYQETQY
TRBV15	TRBJ1-6	ATSRDTRESPLH
TRBV7-2	TRBJ1-6	ASSFSPTEFDSPLH
TRBV11-2	TRBJ2-1	ASSSDRVGNEQF
TRBV21-1	TRBJ2-7	ASSNWSGSSNEQY
TRBV16	TRBJ2-5	ASMPTGGGETQY
TRBV6-6	TRBJ2-5	ASSQRYTDGETQY
TRBV19	TRBJ1-2	ASSPSTGNNYGYT
TRBV27	TRBJ2-7	ASSWTYGNEQY
TRBV18	TRBJ1-1	ASSPGQGVIEAF
TRBV29-1	TRBJ2-5	SVLASQETQY
TRBV10-2	TRBJ2-7	ASSRDTRLTTYEQY
TRBV6-5	TRBJ1-1	ASKGTGYTEAF
TRBV27	TRBJ2-7	ASRTSAGRPGEQY
TRBV5-1	TRBJ2-1	ASRQGLARANEQF
TRBV4-3	TRBJ1-6	ASSQNARTGDNSPLH
TRBV9	TRBJ2-5	ASSVNLAGGHQTQY
TRBV6-5	TRBJ1-6	ASSIQPGSNSPLH
TRBV4-2	TRBJ2-5	ASSQDEAGEQETQY
TRBV7-9	TRBJ2-7	ASSLNYEQY
TRBV21-1	TRBJ1-1	ATTGEDRTEAF
TRBV11-3	TRBJ1-6	ASSLDGTGGNSPLH
TRBV29-1	TRBJ1-4	SAGSATNEKLF
TRBV30	TRBJ2-7	AWSAQGYEQY